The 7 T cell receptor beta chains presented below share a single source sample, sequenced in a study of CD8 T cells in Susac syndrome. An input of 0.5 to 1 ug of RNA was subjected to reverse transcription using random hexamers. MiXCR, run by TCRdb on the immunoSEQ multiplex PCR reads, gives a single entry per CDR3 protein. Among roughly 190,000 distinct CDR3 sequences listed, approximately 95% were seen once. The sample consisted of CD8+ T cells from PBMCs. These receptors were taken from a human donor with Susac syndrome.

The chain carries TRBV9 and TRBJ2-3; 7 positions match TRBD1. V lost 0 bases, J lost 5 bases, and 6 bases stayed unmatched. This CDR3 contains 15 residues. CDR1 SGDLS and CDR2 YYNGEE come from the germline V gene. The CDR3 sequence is CASSVGGGVIDTQYF. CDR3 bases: TGTGCCAGCAGCGTAGGAGGGGGCGTAATAGATACGCAGTATTTT.

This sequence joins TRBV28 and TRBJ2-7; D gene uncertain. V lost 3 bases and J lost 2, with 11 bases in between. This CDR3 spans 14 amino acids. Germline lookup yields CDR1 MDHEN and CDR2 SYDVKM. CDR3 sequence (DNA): TGTGCCAGCAGTTTCCTTGGCCTTACCTACGAGCAGTACTTC. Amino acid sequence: CASSFLGLTYEQYF.

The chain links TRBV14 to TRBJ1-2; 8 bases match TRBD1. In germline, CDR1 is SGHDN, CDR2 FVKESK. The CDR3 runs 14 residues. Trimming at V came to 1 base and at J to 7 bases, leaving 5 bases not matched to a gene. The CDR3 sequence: CASSQVQGARGYTF. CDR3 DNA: TGTGCCAGCAGCCAAGTCCAGGGGGCGCGTGGCTACACCTTC. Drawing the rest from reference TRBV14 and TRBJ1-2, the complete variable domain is EAGVTQFPSHSVIEKGQTVTLRCDPISGHDNLYWYRRVMGKEIKFLLHFVKESKQDESGMPNNRFLAERTGGTYSTLKVQPAELEDSGVYFCASSQVQGARGYTFGSGTRLTVV.

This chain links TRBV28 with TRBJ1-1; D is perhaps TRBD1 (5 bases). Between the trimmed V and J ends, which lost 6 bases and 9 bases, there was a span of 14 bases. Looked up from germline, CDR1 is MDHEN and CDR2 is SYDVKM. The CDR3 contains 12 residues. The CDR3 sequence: CASSPKGHQAFF. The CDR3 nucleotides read TGTGCCAGCAGCCCTAAAGGACACCAAGCTTTCTTT. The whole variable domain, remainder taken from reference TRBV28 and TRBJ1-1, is DVKVTQSSRYLVKRTGEKVFLECVQDMDHENMFWYRQDPGLGLRLIYFSYDVKMKEKGDIPEGYSVSREKKERFSLILESASTNQTSMYLCASSPKGHQAFFGQGTRLTVV.

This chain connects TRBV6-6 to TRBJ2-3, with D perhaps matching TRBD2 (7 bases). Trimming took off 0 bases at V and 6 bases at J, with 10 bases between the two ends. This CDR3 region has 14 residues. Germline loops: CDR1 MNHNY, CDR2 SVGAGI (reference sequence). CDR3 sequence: CASSYSRGRDTQYF. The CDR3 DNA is TGTGCCAGCAGTTACTCGCGGGGGCGGGATACGCAGTATTTT.

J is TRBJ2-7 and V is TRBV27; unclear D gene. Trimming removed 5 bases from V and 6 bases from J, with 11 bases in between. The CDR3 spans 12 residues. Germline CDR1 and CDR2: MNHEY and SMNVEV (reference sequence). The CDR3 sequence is CASSNSLAEQYF. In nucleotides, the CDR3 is TGTGCCAGCAGTAACAGCCTCGCCGAGCAGTACTTC.

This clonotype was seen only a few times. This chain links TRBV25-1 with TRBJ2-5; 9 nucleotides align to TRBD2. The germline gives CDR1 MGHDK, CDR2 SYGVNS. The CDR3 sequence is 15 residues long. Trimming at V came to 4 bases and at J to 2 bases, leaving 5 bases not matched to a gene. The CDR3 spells CASSVAGGGQETQYF. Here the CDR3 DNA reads TGTGCCAGCAGTGTGGCGGGAGGGGGACAAGAGACCCAGTACTTC.